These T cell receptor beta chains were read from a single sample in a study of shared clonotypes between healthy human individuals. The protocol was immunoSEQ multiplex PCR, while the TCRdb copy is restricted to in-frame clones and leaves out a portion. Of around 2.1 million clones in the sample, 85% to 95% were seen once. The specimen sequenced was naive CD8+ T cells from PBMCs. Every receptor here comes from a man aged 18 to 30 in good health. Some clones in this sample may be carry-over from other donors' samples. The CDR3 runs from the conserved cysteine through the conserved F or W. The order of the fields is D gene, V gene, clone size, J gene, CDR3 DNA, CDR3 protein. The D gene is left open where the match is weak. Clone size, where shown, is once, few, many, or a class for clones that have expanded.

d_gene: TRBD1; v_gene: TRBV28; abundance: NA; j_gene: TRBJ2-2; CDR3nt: TGTGCCAGCAGTACAATCCGGGACAGGGGCCCCACCGGGGAGCTGTTTTTT; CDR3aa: CASSTIRDRGPTGELFF
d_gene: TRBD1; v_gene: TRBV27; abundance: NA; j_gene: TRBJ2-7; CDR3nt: TGTGCCAGCGGGTGGACAGGGAGCTACGAGCAGTACTTC; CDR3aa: CASGWTGSYEQYF
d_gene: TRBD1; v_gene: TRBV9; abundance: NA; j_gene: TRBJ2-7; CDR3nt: TGTGCCAGCAGCCCTACCGGGACAGCCGATCAGTACTTC; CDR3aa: CASSPTGTADQYF
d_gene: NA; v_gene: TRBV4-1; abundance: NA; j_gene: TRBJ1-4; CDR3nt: TGCGCCAGCAGCCAAGAAGGCGGAGAAAAACTGTTTTTT; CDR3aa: CASSQEGGEKLFF
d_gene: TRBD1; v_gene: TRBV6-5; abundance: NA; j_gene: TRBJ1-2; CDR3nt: TGTGCCAGCAGCTTACTCACAGGGGCCATCTATGGCTACACCTTC; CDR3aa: CASSLLTGAIYGYTF
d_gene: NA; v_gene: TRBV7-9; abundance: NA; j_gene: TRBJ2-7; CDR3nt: TGTGCCAGCAGCTCGGGTTTATCCTACGAGCAGTACTTC; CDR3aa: CASSSGLSYEQYF
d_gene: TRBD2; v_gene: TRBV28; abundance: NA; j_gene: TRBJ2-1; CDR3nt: TGTGCCAGCAGTTTGACTAGCGGGCACGCGAACAATGAGCAGTTCTTC; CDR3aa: CASSLTSGHANNEQFF
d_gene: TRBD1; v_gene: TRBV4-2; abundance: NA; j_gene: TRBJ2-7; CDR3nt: TGTGCCAGCAGCCCGGGGACAGGGTCCCACGAGCAGTACTTC; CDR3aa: CASSPGTGSHEQYF
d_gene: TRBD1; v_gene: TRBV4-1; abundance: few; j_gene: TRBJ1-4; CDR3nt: TGCGCCAGCAGCCGACAGGGTTGGTTGTTTTTT; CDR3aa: CASSRQGWLFF
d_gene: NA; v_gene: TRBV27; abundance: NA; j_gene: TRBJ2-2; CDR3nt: TGTGCCAGCACCAGCGGAGCGAACACCGGGGAGCTGTTTTTT; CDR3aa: CASTSGANTGELFF
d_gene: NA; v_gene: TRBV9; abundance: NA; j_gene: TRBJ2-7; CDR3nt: TGTGCCAGCGGAAGGACAGACCCGGTATACGAGCAGTACTTC; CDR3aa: CASGRTDPVYEQYF
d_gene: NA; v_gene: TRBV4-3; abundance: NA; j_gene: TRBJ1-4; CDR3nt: TGCGCCAGCAGCCAACTGATGGGGAGGGAAAAACTGTTTTTT; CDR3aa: CASSQLMGREKLFF
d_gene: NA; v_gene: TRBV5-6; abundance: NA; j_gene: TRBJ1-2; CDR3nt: TGTGCCAGCAGCTTGAGGCAAAGCACCCCGGGGCATGGCTACACCTTC; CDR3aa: CASSLRQSTPGHGYTF
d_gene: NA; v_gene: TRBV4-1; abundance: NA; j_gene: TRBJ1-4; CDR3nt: TGCGCCAGCAGCCAAGCGGTGAGACAGCCTAATGAAAAACTGTTTTTT; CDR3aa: CASSQAVRQPNEKLFF
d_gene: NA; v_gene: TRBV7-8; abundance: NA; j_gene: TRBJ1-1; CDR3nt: TGTGCCAGCAGCCCCCGGTTGTATGGATTTGAAGCTTTCTTT; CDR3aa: CASSPRLYGFEAFF
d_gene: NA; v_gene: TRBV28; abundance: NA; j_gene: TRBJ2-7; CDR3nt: TGTGCCAGCACCTTCAGGGGGGTGGCGTACGAGCAGTACTTC; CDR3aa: CASTFRGVAYEQYF
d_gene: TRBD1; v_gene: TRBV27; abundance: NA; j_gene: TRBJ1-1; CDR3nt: TGTGCCAGCAGTTACAGGGGCACCCCCGAAGCTTTCTTT; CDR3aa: CASSYRGTPEAFF